This T cell receptor (beta chain) was recovered during a study of cytomegalovirus exposure and HLA in healthy donors. The PCR contained 60 Vbeta and 13 Jbeta primers. Using immunoSEQ multiplex PCR, the repertoire was profiled, and TCRdb retains in-frame clones only, with some absent. This repertoire shows roughly 140,000 clones, about 79% found once; its top ten account for around 3.9%. This CDR3 region has 13 residues. Trimming left V 7 bases short and J 8 bases short, with 14 bases between. CDR1 is SNHLY and CDR2 is FYNNEI in the germline V gene. The sequence was obtained from a man aged 35 to 55 in good health and CMV-seropositive. The chain employs TRBV2 and TRBJ2-2, with D possibly matching TRBD2 (6 bases). Material: PBMCs. The CDR3 DNA is TGTGCCAGCACCCTGGCGGGGAGAGGGGAGCTGTTTTTT. This gives the protein CASTLAGRGELFF.